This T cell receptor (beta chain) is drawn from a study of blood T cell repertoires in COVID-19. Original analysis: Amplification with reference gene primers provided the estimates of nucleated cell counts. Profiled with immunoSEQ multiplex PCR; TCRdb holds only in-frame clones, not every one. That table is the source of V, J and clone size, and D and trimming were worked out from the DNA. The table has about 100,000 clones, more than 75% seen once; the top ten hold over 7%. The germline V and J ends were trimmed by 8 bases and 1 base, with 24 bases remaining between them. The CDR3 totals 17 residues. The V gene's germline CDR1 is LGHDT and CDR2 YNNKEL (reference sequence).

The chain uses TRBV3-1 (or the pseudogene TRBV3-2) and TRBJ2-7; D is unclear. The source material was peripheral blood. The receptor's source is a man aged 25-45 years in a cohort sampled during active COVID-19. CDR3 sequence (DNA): TGTGCCAGCCCCCCTTTCAGAGGCCACACCGCTTCCTACGAGCAGTACTTC. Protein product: CASPPFRGHTASYEQYF.